These 20 T cell receptor beta chains were sequenced from one sample in a study of blood T cell repertoires in COVID-19. Profiled with immunoSEQ multiplex PCR; TCRdb holds only in-frame clones, not every one. The sample includes approximately 92,000 clones, about three quarters of them seen just once. Sequencing was done on a sample of peripheral blood. These receptor sequences come from a man between 50 and 59 years old who had recovered from COVID-19.

This clone has a single count. This rearrangement joins TRBV10-3 to TRBJ2-2, with 12 bases that match TRBD1. The length of the CDR3 is 18 residues. Unmatched junction bases numbered 10, after V lost 8 bases and J lost 0 bases. Looked up from germline, CDR1 is ENHRY and CDR2 is SYGVKD. CDR3 in DNA: TGTGCCATCCGTGGGACAGGGGGCTTTAGCACGAACACCGGGGAGCTGTTTTTT. Its translation: CAIRGTGGFSTNTGELFF.

The rearrangement uses TRBV11-2 and TRBJ1-2; 8 nucleotides agree with TRBD1. This CDR3 has 13 residues. The germline V gene has CDR1 SGHAT and CDR2 FQNNGV. Trimming removed 3 bases from V and 7 bases from J; junction bases left unmatched: 4. The CDR3 sequence: CASSLRQGSGYTF. CDR3 DNA sequence: TGTGCCAGCAGCTTGAGACAGGGGTCTGGCTACACCTTC.

This clone was detected only once. The chain couples TRBV7-9 to TRBJ1-1; TRBD1 matches 7 bases. The CDR3 extends over 14 amino acids. Germline lookup yields CDR1 SEHNR and CDR2 FQNEAQ (reference sequence). Unmatched junction bases numbered 11, after V lost 4 bases and J lost 9 bases. CDR3 residues: CASSSTGLGGKAFF. In nucleotides, the CDR3 is TGTGCCAGCAGCTCGACAGGGCTCGGCGGTAAAGCTTTCTTT.

This chain links TRBV18 with TRBJ2-7, with 13 bases aligning to TRBD2. Trimming removed 1 base from V and 0 bases from J; junction bases left unmatched: 9. The CDR3 contains 19 residues. The V gene's germline CDR1 is KGHSH and CDR2 LQKENI. The CDR3 here is CASSPLAGLAGMLSYEQYF. In nucleotides, the CDR3 is TGTGCCAGCTCACCACTAGCGGGACTAGCGGGAATGCTCTCCTACGAGCAGTACTTC. Combining the CDR3 with reference TRBV18 and TRBJ2-7 gives the whole variable domain NAGVMQNPRHLVRRRGQEARLRCSPMKGHSHVYWYRQLPEEGLKFMVYLQKENIIDESGMPKERFSAEFPKEGPSILRIQQVVRGDSAAYFCASSPLAGLAGMLSYEQYFGPGTRLTVT.

This sequence joins TRBV12-5 and TRBJ2-1; 8 bases fit TRBD2. Germline V gene data show CDR1 as LGHNT and CDR2 as FRNRAP. The CDR3 covers 14 residues. With V trimmed by 5 bases and J by 7 bases, 7 bases remained unmatched. Here the CDR3 DNA reads TGTGCTAGTGGTCTGGGACTAGGGATGAATGAGCAGTTCTTC. Amino acid sequence: CASGLGLGMNEQFF.

V is TRBV6-6 and J is TRBJ2-5, with 7 bases aligning to TRBD2. V lost 6 bases to trimming and J lost 5 bases; unmatched junction nucleotides: 9. The CDR3 totals 14 residues. Germline lookup yields CDR1 MNHNY and CDR2 SVGAGI (reference sequence). CDR3 loop: CASRGLAGDETQYF. CDR3 nucleotides: TGTGCCAGCAGGGGATTGGCGGGAGACGAGACCCAGTACTTC.

This clone has a handful of counts. This chain connects TRBV2 to TRBJ2-7, with TRBD1 matching over 9 bases. This CDR3 has 17 residues. Germline V gene data show CDR1 as SNHLY and CDR2 as FYNNEI. With V trimmed by 4 bases and J by 4 bases, 14 bases remained unmatched. The CDR3 sequence: CASSARGQGHIGYEQYF. The CDR3 DNA sequence: TGTGCCAGCAGTGCCCGAGGACAGGGGCACATTGGGTACGAGCAGTACTTC.

The genes are TRBV6-5 and TRBJ1-5; weak D call: TRBD1 (5 bases). The germline V gene has CDR1 MNHEY and CDR2 SVGAGI. There are 15 residues in the CDR3. V lost 7 bases and J lost 2, with 15 bases in between. The CDR3 DNA is TGTGCCAGCAAGTGGGGGGTACAGGGCAATCAGCCCCAGCATTTT. Translated, it gives CASKWGVQGNQPQHF.

The rearrangement links TRBV30 to TRBJ1-1; no definite D call. The CDR3 is 14 residues long. V lost 4 bases and J 4 bases, leaving 16 bases between the germline ends. The germline V gene encodes CDR1 GTSNPN and CDR2 SVGIG (reference sequence). The CDR3 is CAWTVPRGGTEAFF. CDR3 bases: TGTGCCTGGACCGTCCCACGAGGAGGCACTGAAGCTTTCTTT.

On this clone itself: The germline gene is not matched at one end of the junction; a read error may be the cause. The J gene is TRBJ2-1, the V gene TRBV6-4, with a possible D match to TRBD1 (6 bases). Germline V gene data show CDR1 as MRHNA and CDR2 as SNTAGT. There are 13 residues in the CDR3. The CDR3: CAGSDRDNNEQFF. The CDR3 nucleotides read TGTGCCGGCAGTGACCGGGACAACAATGAGCAGTTCTTC.

The chain uses TRBV7-2 and TRBJ1-5; D might be TRBD1 (5 bases). CDR3 length: 17 amino acids. Trimming left V 2 bases short and J 0 bases short, with 14 bases between. Germline V gene lookup returns CDR1 SGHTA and CDR2 FQGNSA. CDR3 loop: CASSLFGLGLSNQPQHF. In nucleotides, the CDR3 is TGTGCCAGCAGCTTATTTGGGTTGGGGCTTAGCAATCAGCCCCAGCATTTT.

The chain joins TRBV19 to TRBJ2-2; 9 bases match TRBD1. The germline CDR1 and CDR2 sequences are LNHDA and SQIVND (reference sequence). The junction had 12 bases not matched to a gene; V was cut back by 6 bases and J by 4 bases. CDR3 length equals 17 residues. Here the CDR3 DNA reads TGTGCCAGTAGCCGGAAACCGGGACAGGGCATCACCGGGGAGCTGTTTTTT. This sequence encodes CASSRKPGQGITGELFF.

This clone is labeled as large. V usage is TRBV21-1 and J usage is TRBJ2-1; the table assigns TRBD2, which was not confirmed against the DNA. TRBV21-1 is deemed a pseudogene. There are 16 residues in the CDR3. The CDR3 bases are TGTGCCAGCGCCAAAAGACTAGCGGGAGTTATCGATGAGCAGTTCTTC. Protein product: CASAKRLAGVIDEQFF.

CDR3 residues: CASSSTGQRTQFF. CDR3 nucleotide sequence: TGTGCCAGCAGCTCGACGGGACAAAGGACTCAGTTCTTC. The chain joins TRBV6-5 to TRBJ2-1; tentative D call: TRBD1 (6 bases). Trimming removed 6 bases at V and 13 bases at J, with 19 bases between. The germline CDR1 and CDR2 sequences are MNHEY and SVGAGI. The CDR3 runs 13 residues.

Comment on this clone: The same CDR3 can be traced to other DNA sequences in this sample. The chain employs TRBV11-2 and TRBJ2-5; 12 positions match TRBD2. J gave up 5 bases and V 5 bases, and 6 bases lay outside the gene matches. The V gene's germline CDR1 is SGHAT and CDR2 FQNNGV. The CDR3 is 15 residues long. For the CDR3, the DNA is TGTGCCAGCAGCCCGGGACTAGCGGGTCAGGAGACCCAGTACTTC. Translating gives CASSPGLAGQETQYF.

On this clone: A clone one base away is much larger, so this may be a read error. The rearrangement links TRBV11-1 to TRBJ2-2, with D perhaps matching TRBD2 (6 bases). The length of the CDR3 is 12 residues. Germline-derived CDR1 and CDR2 are SGHAT and FQDESV (reference sequence). V was cut by 5 bases and J by 5 bases, with 6 bases left in between. The CDR3 sequence: CASSRGTGELFF. The CDR3 DNA reads TGTGCCAGCAGCCGGGGGACCGGGGAGCTGTTTTTT.

The chain employs TRBV11-2 and TRBJ1-6; 9 bases are a match to TRBD1. The germline V gene encodes CDR1 SGHAT and CDR2 FQNNGV. This CDR3 comprises 15 residues. V dropped 4 bases and J dropped 7; count of bases not matched to a gene: 5. CDR3: CASSSAGTGNSPLHF. As DNA, the CDR3 is TGTGCCAGCAGCTCCGCCGGGACAGGGAATTCACCCCTCCACTTT.

The chain carries TRBV6-5 and TRBJ1-1; 11 bases map to TRBD1. V lost 8 bases and J lost 3; bases outside the gene matches: 2. The CDR3 contains 13 residues. Per the germline V gene, CDR1 is MNHEY and CDR2 is SVGAGI. CDR3 sequence: CASGDRGYTEAFF. The DNA of the CDR3 is TGTGCCAGCGGGGACAGGGGGTACACTGAAGCTTTCTTT.

V is TRBV11-2 and J is TRBJ2-7; TRBD2 is a possible D gene (5 bases). The germline V gene encodes CDR1 SGHAT and CDR2 FQNNGV. Trimming removed 2 bases from V and 5 bases from J, with 10 bases in between. The CDR3 totals 13 residues. The CDR3 region has the DNA TGTGCCAGCAGCTTAACCGGGGTCAACGAGCAGTACTTC. Translating gives CASSLTGVNEQYF.

CDR3 protein: CASSFREAGANVLTF. The CDR3 DNA reads TGTGCCAGTAGTTTCCGGGAGGCTGGGGCCAACGTCCTGACTTTC. V and J are TRBV19 and TRBJ2-6; 7 positions match TRBD2. Germline values: CDR1 LNHDA, CDR2 SQIVND (reference sequence). V was pared by 5 bases and J by 2 bases, with 3 bases of the junction left unmatched. This CDR3 spans 15 amino acids.